This TCR beta chain was sequenced in a study of blood T cells in healthy people across ages. Healthy Caucasians from Russia aged about 6 to 90 served as donors. Per individual sample, total RNA of at least 5.5 micrograms was extracted. This clonotype was seen only a few times. As yet, its antigen is unknown. V was pared by 4 bases and J by 0 bases, with 15 bases between. CDR1 and CDR2 from the germline V gene are ENHRY and SYGVKD. The CDR3 length is 16 residues. Study-wide results and caveats: Diversity estimated from one million T cells was considered an underestimate.

PCR was performed a second time for about 7 to 11 cycles using a sample-barcoded 5' primer and a J-beta primer mix. TCRdb re-derived calls from the 5' RACE reads in MiXCR, one entry per CDR3 protein. The data hold under 1,000,000 distinct CDR3 sequences, with more than 35% observed a single time. The J gene is TRBJ1-1, the V gene TRBV10-3; no firm D call. Sequenced material: blood. The receptor's source is a man older than 75 in good health. In nucleotides, the CDR3 is TGTGCCATCAGTGGCCAAGCGGGAAAAATGAACACTGAAGCTTTCTTT. It translates to CAISGQAGKMNTEAFF.